This T cell receptor (beta chain) comes out of a study of T cells in Graves' hyperthyroidism and ophthalmopathy. Study conclusions and caveats: Most thyroid clonotypes expanded above 0.001 were also detected in blood. Using 13 V-J features, a model discriminated ophthalmopathy from stable hyperthyroidism.

Graves' hyperthyroidism without ophthalmopathy progression within 18 months was termed stable. This clonotype was counted ten times or more. Its antigen remains unknown. The CDR3 is made up of 11 amino acids. In germline, CDR1 is DFQATT, CDR2 SNEGSKA (reference sequence). The V and J ends lost 6 bases and 8 bases respectively, with 11 bases between them. RNA transcripts served as the template for amplifying TCR beta CDR3 regions. HTBI primers were employed in a first-round RT-PCR of the TCR CDR3. Each CDR3 protein is one row after TCRdb ran MiXCR on the multiplex PCR reads. The data contain some 460,000 distinct CDR3 sequences, around a sixth of them seen just once; the ten biggest clones take up 7.7%.

The specimen was blood. This TCR was recovered from a woman aged 18-35 years with Graves' hyperthyroidism. V gene TRBV20-1 combines with J gene TRBJ2-1, with D possibly TRBD2 on 5 matching bases. DNA for the CDR3: TGCAGTGCGGATCTAGCACATGAGCAGTTCTTC. It yields the protein CSADLAHEQFF.